A single sample gave rise to the 13 T cell receptor beta chains below, sequenced in a study of blood T cell repertoires in COVID-19. The method was immunoSEQ multiplex PCR; TCRdb's version includes in-frame clones alone and lacks a portion of them. The repertoire holds some 330,000 clones, with approximately 92% as singletons. The sequencing input was PBMCs or T cells enriched from blood (not recorded which). The receptors come from a woman aged 30 to 39 who had recovered from COVID-19.

The CDR3 spells CASSLEIGSKNIQYF. CDR3 DNA: TGTGCCAGCAGCTTAGAGATAGGGAGCAAAAACATTCAGTACTTC. This chain joins TRBV5-8 and TRBJ2-4; the D gene is possibly TRBD2 (5 bases). Germline V CDR1 and CDR2: SGHTS, YDEGEE. Trimming cost V 2 bases and J 3 bases, with 12 bases left between them. The CDR3 loop spans 15 amino acids.

CDR3 protein: CASISAPGTEAFF. CDR3 sequence (DNA): TGTGCCAGCATTTCTGCCCCCGGGACTGAAGCTTTCTTT. The gene calls are TRBV2 and TRBJ1-1, with D hard to call. This CDR3 is 13 amino acids long. CDR1 and CDR2 from the germline V gene are SNHLY and FYNNEI. Trimming cost V 7 bases and J 5 bases, with 14 bases left between them.

The CDR3 loop reads CASSFGGGRKNIQYF. As DNA, the CDR3 is TGTGCCAGCAGTTTCGGCGGAGGAAGAAAAAACATTCAGTACTTC. V is TRBV28 and J is TRBJ2-4, with TRBD2 as a possible D gene (5 bases). CDR1 is MDHEN and CDR2 is SYDVKM in the germline V gene. The ends were cut back, 3 bases at V and 4 bases at J, with 13 bases in the middle. The CDR3 extends over 15 amino acids. Together with reference TRBV28 and TRBJ2-4, the CDR3 gives the full variable domain: DVKVTQSSRYLVKRTGEKVFLECVQDMDHENMFWYRQDPGLGLRLIYFSYDVKMKEKGDIPEGYSVSREKKERFSLILESASTNQTSMYLCASSFGGGRKNIQYFGAGTRLSVL.

The J gene is TRBJ1-3, the V gene TRBV28, with a tentative D call TRBD1 (6 bases). This CDR3 has 17 amino acids. V lost 4 bases and J lost 0, with 16 bases in between. Germline loops: CDR1 MDHEN, CDR2 SYDVKM. The CDR3 DNA reads as TGTGCCAGCAGTTCGCCGGGACATCGGTACTCTGGAAACACCATATATTTT. Protein: CASSSPGHRYSGNTIYF.

The chain employs TRBV6-5 and TRBJ1-6; perhaps TRBD1 as D (6 bases). In germline, CDR1 is MNHEY, CDR2 SVGAGI. The CDR3 extends over 15 amino acids. The V gene lost 6 bases and the J gene lost 9 bases, with 18 bases spanning the gap. The CDR3, as DNA: TGTGCCAGCAGCCCCCGGGGGGCTAACGGTTCACCCCTCCACTTT. Protein sequence: CASSPRGANGSPLHF.

The CDR3 DNA reads TGTGCCAGCAGTACCGGGACAAGTGAAGCTTTCTTT. Protein product: CASSTGTSEAFF. This chain connects TRBV12-3 or TRBV12-4 to TRBJ1-1; D is perhaps TRBD1 (6 bases). V lost 5 bases and J 7 bases, leaving 11 bases between the germline ends. The CDR3 runs to 12 residues.

The J gene is TRBJ2-5, the V gene TRBV7-3, with D possibly TRBD1 on 5 matching bases. V was cut by 2 bases and J by 2 bases, with 12 bases left in between. The CDR3 has 15 amino acids. From germline, CDR1 is SGHTA and CDR2 FQGTGA. The CDR3 nucleotides read TGTGCCAGCAGCTTATGGGCAGGGCGACAAGAGACCCAGTACTTC. This encodes CASSLWAGRQETQYF.

The rearrangement joins TRBV28 to TRBJ1-2; 7 bases map to TRBD1. The CDR3 length is 14 residues. Trimming cost V 2 bases and J 5 bases; bases outside gene matches: 5. Germline CDR1 and CDR2: MDHEN and SYDVKM. Here the CDR3 reads CASSLQGVYYGYTF. DNA for the CDR3: TGTGCCAGCAGTTTACAGGGGGTATATTATGGCTACACCTTC.

This chain joins TRBV27 and TRBJ2-7; 11 nucleotides match TRBD2. J lost 4 bases, V lost 5 bases, and 13 bases had no gene match. Per germline, CDR1 MNHEY and CDR2 SMNVEV (reference sequence). There are 17 residues in the CDR3. CDR3 region: CASSPPLDSGGVYEQYF. Here the CDR3 DNA reads TGTGCCAGCAGTCCCCCGTTGGATAGCGGGGGGGTATACGAGCAGTACTTC.

The V and J genes are TRBV5-6 and TRBJ1-2; perhaps TRBD1 as D (5 bases). The V gene lost 1 base and the J gene lost 5 bases, with 6 bases spanning the gap. The length of the CDR3 is 12 residues. CDR1 is SGHDT, CDR2 YYEEEE, per germline. The CDR3 region is CASSLPGYGYTF. The CDR3, as DNA: TGTGCCAGCAGCTTGCCAGGGTATGGCTACACCTTC.

This chain connects TRBV5-1 to TRBJ1-2, with 7 positions matching TRBD1. Germline lookup yields CDR1 SGHRS and CDR2 YFSETQ. V shed 4 bases, J shed 2 bases, and the junction held 11 bases outside the gene matches. The CDR3 runs to 16 residues. The CDR3 spells CASSQQGTSGNYGYTF. The CDR3 DNA reads TGCGCCAGCAGCCAACAGGGGACCTCCGGCAACTATGGCTACACCTTC. The variable domain in full, completed from reference TRBV5-1 and TRBJ1-2, reads KAGVTQTPRYLIKTRGQQVTLSCSPISGHRSVSWYQQTPGQGLQFLFEYFSETQRNKGNFPGRFSGRQFSNSRSEMNVSTLELGDSALYLCASSQQGTSGNYGYTFGSGTRLTVV.

The rearrangement uses TRBV5-1 and TRBJ2-7; D is uncertain. Germline V lookup: CDR1 SGHRS, CDR2 YFSETQ. The V end was cut by 4 bases, the J end by 2 bases, with 16 bases between. The CDR3 loop spans 15 amino acids. For the CDR3, the DNA is TGCGCCAGCAGCCCCTACCCGGGTTCCCCCTACGAGCAGTACTTC. Its translation: CASSPYPGSPYEQYF. Full variable domain (remainder filled in from reference TRBV5-1 and TRBJ2-7): KAGVTQTPRYLIKTRGQQVTLSCSPISGHRSVSWYQQTPGQGLQFLFEYFSETQRNKGNFPGRFSGRQFSNSRSEMNVSTLELGDSALYLCASSPYPGSPYEQYFGPGTRLTVT.

The table lists this clone with a count of one. The rearrangement uses TRBV5-5 and TRBJ2-2; the match to TRBD2 covers 7 bases. Germline V CDR1 and CDR2: SGHKS, YYEKEE (reference sequence). This CDR3 region has 17 residues. V was pared by 3 bases and J by 4 bases, with 12 bases of the junction left unmatched. DNA of the CDR3: TGTGCCAGCAGCTATACCCTGGGGGGGTCGGGCACCGGGGAGCTGTTTTTT. Amino acid sequence: CASSYTLGGSGTGELFF.